This paragraph reports one TCR beta chain. The target antigen is unknown. These data belong to a study of a mutant IDH1 vaccine in newly diagnosed glioma. The overall study: Following radiotherapy alone, or alongside temozolomide cycles, vaccination was started after an interval of 4-6 weeks. Prior therapy was radiotherapy, temozolomide, or both; most received both. Notes on the study in general: Immune responses induced by the vaccine were seen in roughly 93% of patients, spanning multiple MHC alleles. Seemingly, top peripheral T cell clonotype changes bore no relation to pseudoprogression.

Germline V gene lookup returns CDR1 LNHDA and CDR2 SQIVND (reference sequence). This CDR3 is 14 amino acids long. V lost 4 bases, J lost 2 bases, and 12 bases lay in between. TCRdb's copy holds only in-frame clones and misses some; the assay was immunoSEQ multiplex PCR. The profile shows 57,000 or so clones, approximately 80% of them singletons. Time point meaning: week 11, during vaccination. In the vaccine, a single dose held 300 ug of the mutant IDH1 20-mer peptide, along with topical imiquimod. The source is a man aged 25 to 45 with glioma. Source: PBMCs, taken from a glioma patient whose treatment included an IDH1 peptide vaccine. This chain uses TRBV19 with TRBJ2-7; no reliable D call. This CDR3 reads CASSNSAHTYEQYF. The CDR3 region has the DNA TGTGCCAGTAGTAATTCCGCGCACACCTACGAGCAGTACTTC.